This TCR beta chain was profiled in a study of shared clonotypes between healthy human individuals. Overall study findings and caveats: Relative to memory subsets, naive subsets generally showed larger estimated richness. Read depth was anticipated to influence clonotype sharing among donors. Around 5% of naive CD4 clonotypes were shared across a few donors.

In regard to this clone: Its matching antigen is unknown.

This table comes from immunoSEQ multiplex PCR, and its TCRdb copy is limited to in-frame clones, with some not included. Of over 2 million clones listed, about 95% are singletons. The naive CD8 population came from CD45RO-negative cells selected for CCR7, without terminally differentiated effector memory CD45RA+ cells. The receptor comes from a man aged 18 to 35 in good health. The sequenced sample consisted of naive CD8+ T cells sorted from blood.

The CDR3, as DNA: TGTGCCAGCAGCGAGGGGTGGGGTGGAAGAGAGCAGTACTTC. Its translation is CASSEGWGGREQYF. The J gene is TRBJ2-7, the V gene TRBV9, with D perhaps TRBD1 (5 bases). V lost 3 bases and J lost 7, with 17 bases in between. The CDR3 is made up of 14 amino acids. The germline V gene encodes CDR1 SGDLS and CDR2 YYNGEE.